This passage covers 31 T cell receptor beta chains from one sample sequenced in a study of OX40 agonist ivuxolimab in advanced cancers. Libraries came from the immunoSEQ multiplex PCR assay. Sourced from immuneACCESS, this table was stored by TCRdb with only in-frame sequences that have V and J called. A share of the clones is absent; for the studies checked, an unresolved V gene accounts for under half, and the remainder has no known explanation. The sample contains about 77,000 clones, 80% to 90% of them found a single time. More than 0.5% of the sample lies in the top ten. The material sequenced was CD4+ or CD8+ T cells sorted from blood, taken in a trial of the OX40 agonist ivuxolimab. The source is an adult with an advanced solid tumor such as melanoma, head and neck, liver or kidney cancer.

The J gene is TRBJ2-7, the V gene TRBV18, with D unresolved. The CDR3 spans 13 residues. V was shortened by 0 bases and J by 4 bases, with 7 bases between the two germline ends. Germline lookup yields CDR1 KGHSH and CDR2 LQKENI. The CDR3 reads CASSPPNYYEQYF. CDR3 DNA: TGTGCCAGCTCACCACCCAATTATTACGAGCAGTACTTC.

V usage is TRBV7-2 and J usage is TRBJ2-2, with D perhaps matching TRBD1 (7 bases). The CDR3 has 16 amino acids. The germline gives CDR1 SGHTA, CDR2 FQGNSA. The germline V and J ends were trimmed by 3 bases and 5 bases, with 16 bases remaining between them. CDR3 bases: TGTGCCAGCAGCTTCTGGGGCAGGGGGGAAACCGGGGAGCTGTTTTTT. It specifies CASSFWGRGETGELFF.

The V and J genes are TRBV5-4 and TRBJ1-2, with 7 bases lining up with TRBD1. The germline V gene encodes CDR1 SGHNT and CDR2 YYREEE (reference sequence). The trim removed 3 bases at V and 7 bases at J, leaving 6 bases unmatched. CDR3 size: 13 residues. The CDR3 nucleotides read TGTGCCAGCAGCTCCGGGACAGATCGTGGCTACACCTTC. The encoded protein is CASSSGTDRGYTF.

V and J are TRBV7-6 and TRBJ2-1, with D perhaps matching TRBD2 (5 bases). V was pared by 3 bases and J by 8 bases, with 20 bases between. Germline CDR1 reads SGHVS; CDR2 reads FNYEAQ. The CDR3 sequence is 16 residues long. The CDR3 region is CASSFGPAPGVDEQFF. The CDR3 region has the DNA TGTGCCAGCAGCTTCGGTCCCGCCCCCGGGGTCGATGAGCAGTTCTTC.

The V gene is TRBV4-1, the J gene TRBJ1-1; a weak D match, TRBD1 (5 bases). Germline loops: CDR1 MGHRA, CDR2 YSYEKL. The CDR3 contains 14 residues. V shed 0 bases and J shed 2 bases, with 7 bases lying between them. The CDR3 DNA is TGCGCCAGCAGCCAAGAACAGGCCAACACTGAAGCTTTCTTT. This sequence encodes CASSQEQANTEAFF.

The chain links TRBV11-3 to TRBJ2-5, with 9 nucleotides matching TRBD2. The CDR3 has 16 residues. V was pared by 1 base and J by 1 base, with 4 bases of the junction left unmatched. The germline gives CDR1 SGHNT, CDR2 YENEEA. CDR3 nucleotide sequence: TGTGCCAGCAGCTTAGGGGCGGGAGGGCCCCAAGAGACCCAGTACTTC. Encoded protein: CASSLGAGGPQETQYF. The full variable domain, rest sourced from reference TRBV11-3 and TRBJ2-5, is EAGVVQSPRYKIIEKKQPVAFWCNPISGHNTLYWYLQNLGQGPELLIRYENEEAVDDSQLPKDRFSAERLKGVDSTLKIQPAELGDSAVYLCASSLGAGGPQETQYFGPGTRLLVL.

J is TRBJ2-3 and V is TRBV18, with a weak D call TRBD2 (6 bases). Germline CDR1 is KGHSH and CDR2 is LQKENI. V lost 6 bases, J lost 1 base, and 17 bases lay in between. The CDR3 has 16 amino acids. The CDR3 bases are TGTGCCAGCTCTCGCAAGACTAGTTGGGGCACAGATACGCAGTATTTT. This encodes CASSRKTSWGTDTQYF.

This chain links TRBV30 with TRBJ1-2; D is uncertain. From germline, CDR1 is GTSNPN and CDR2 SVGIG (reference sequence). The CDR3 covers 14 residues. V shed 2 bases and J shed 4 bases, with 14 bases lying between them. CDR3 residues: CAWSPLTVGYGYTF. The DNA of the CDR3 is TGTGCCTGGAGTCCTTTGACCGTGGGCTATGGCTACACCTTC.

The chain recombines TRBV28 with TRBJ1-3; 10 bases align to TRBD1. This CDR3 spans 15 amino acids. Germline CDR1 MDHEN, CDR2 SYDVKM. J gave up 4 bases and V 4 bases, and 4 bases lay outside the gene matches. CDR3 in DNA: TGTGCCAGCAGTTCGACAGGGGGCGCGGGAAACACCATATATTTT. Residues: CASSSTGGAGNTIYF.

The rearrangement uses TRBV10-3 and TRBJ1-2; D gene unclear. V shed 6 bases and J shed 3 bases, with 17 bases lying between them. The CDR3 consists of 15 residues. The germline V gene has CDR1 ENHRY and CDR2 SYGVKD. CDR3 DNA: TGTGCCATCAGCGAACGACCCTGGAAGGACTATGGCTACACCTTC. Translation gives CAISERPWKDYGYTF.

The rearrangement uses TRBV6-1 and TRBJ2-7; 14 bases map to TRBD2. The CDR3 extends over 14 amino acids. V lost 8 bases to trimming and J lost 3 bases; unmatched junction nucleotides: 3. Germline V gene sequence: CDR1 MNHNS, CDR2 SASEGT. CDR3 in amino acids: CASEGLAGGYEQYF. The CDR3 nucleotides read TGTGCCAGCGAAGGACTAGCGGGGGGCTACGAGCAGTACTTC.

The CDR3 DNA reads TGTGCCAGCAGCACGCCAAACCTCAGCGAGCAGTACTTC. It is translated as CASSTPNLSEQYF. The chain carries TRBV5-6 and TRBJ2-7; D unclear. CDR1 and CDR2 from the germline V gene are SGHDT and YYEEEE. Trimming removed 4 bases at V and 6 bases at J, with 14 bases between. The CDR3 runs 13 residues.

The V gene is TRBV5-1, the J gene TRBJ1-1, with 12 bases matching TRBD1. V was pared by 4 bases and J by 1 base, with 11 bases of the junction left unmatched. This CDR3 has 18 amino acids. The germline V gene encodes CDR1 SGHRS and CDR2 YFSETQ. The DNA for the CDR3 is TGCGCCAGCAGCATAACCGGGACAGGGGGCGAATCGAACACTGAAGCTTTCTTT. It encodes CASSITGTGGESNTEAFF.

This clone appeared a single time. This chain connects TRBV19 to TRBJ1-5; D is perhaps TRBD1 (5 bases). Germline values: CDR1 LNHDA, CDR2 SQIVND (reference sequence). The CDR3 is made up of 19 amino acids. V lost 0 bases to trimming and J lost 0 bases, with 18 bases between them. In DNA form, the CDR3 reads TGTGCCAGTAGTATAGATGAGGGACGGCCCTTGGATAGCAATCAGCCCCAGCATTTT. Amino acid sequence: CASSIDEGRPLDSNQPQHF.

The chain is built from TRBV19 and TRBJ2-2; 8 bases align to TRBD1. V gave up 5 bases and J gave up 3 bases; unmatched junction bases: 5. Germline CDR1 LNHDA, CDR2 SQIVND (reference sequence). The CDR3 totals 15 residues. CDR3 sequence (DNA): TGTGCCAGTAGTGGGCGGACAGGGTACACCGGGGAGCTGTTTTTT. This gives the protein CASSGRTGYTGELFF.

This chain uses TRBV7-2 with TRBJ1-4; 9 nucleotides align to TRBD1. From germline, CDR1 is SGHTA and CDR2 FQGNSA. The length of the CDR3 is 14 residues. V gave up 5 bases and J gave up 7 bases; unmatched junction bases: 5. This chain's CDR3 is CASSRTGGGEKLFF. DNA for the CDR3: TGTGCCAGCAGCCGCACAGGGGGCGGTGAAAAACTGTTTTTT.

V usage is TRBV7-2 and J usage is TRBJ1-5; D remains unclear. From germline, CDR1 is SGHTA and CDR2 FQGNSA. Deletions cut 5 bases from V and 5 bases from J, with 10 bases between. The CDR3 is made up of 13 amino acids. The CDR3: CASSRGSYQPQHF. In nucleotides, the CDR3 is TGTGCCAGCAGCAGAGGGAGCTATCAGCCCCAGCATTTT.

V usage is TRBV4-2 and J usage is TRBJ2-1; 10 nucleotides agree with TRBD2. CDR1 LGHNA and CDR2 YNFKEQ come from the germline V gene. CDR3 length: 17 amino acids. V was pared by 0 bases and J by 4 bases, with 6 bases of the junction left unmatched. CDR3 in amino acids: CASSQDGIAGGYNEQFF. Written as DNA, the CDR3 is TGTGCCAGCAGCCAAGATGGGATAGCGGGGGGTTACAATGAGCAGTTCTTC.

The chain joins TRBV7-2 to TRBJ1-3, with D maybe TRBD1 (5 bases). The CDR3 is 14 residues long. V was cut by 6 bases and J by 1 base, with 10 bases left in between. Germline CDR1 is SGHTA and CDR2 is FQGNSA. The chain's CDR3 is CASSLGPSGNTIYF. CDR3 nucleotides: TGTGCCAGCAGTCTGGGGCCTTCTGGAAACACCATATATTTT. The full variable domain, completed using reference TRBV7-2 and TRBJ1-3, is GAGVSQSPSNKVTEKGKDVELRCDPISGHTALYWYRQSLGQGLEFLIYFQGNSAPDKSGLPSDRFSAERTGGSVSTLTIQRTQQEDSAVYLCASSLGPSGNTIYFGEGSWLTVV.

The V gene is TRBV6-5, the J gene TRBJ2-7, with D tentatively TRBD1 or TRBD2 (5 bases each). Between the trimmed V and J ends, which lost 6 bases and 3 bases, there was a span of 15 bases. The germline CDR1 and CDR2 sequences are MNHEY and SVGAGI. CDR3 length: 14 residues. The CDR3 here is CASSRLEGNYEQYF. Written as DNA, the CDR3 is TGTGCCAGCAGCCGTCTAGAGGGGAACTACGAGCAGTACTTC.

The V and J genes are TRBV30 and TRBJ1-6, with a possible D match to TRBD1 (5 bases). Germline V gene sequence: CDR1 GTSNPN, CDR2 SVGIG (reference sequence). Trimming took off 3 bases at V and 10 bases at J, with 13 bases between the two ends. CDR3 size: 13 residues. Written as DNA, the CDR3 is TGTGCCTGGAGGGCAGGGCGAGAGTCACCCCTCCACTTT. It codes for CAWRAGRESPLHF.

The chain is built from TRBV28 and TRBJ1-3; 7 bases align to TRBD1. Germline-derived CDR1 and CDR2 are MDHEN and SYDVKM. The CDR3 contains 15 residues. With 2 bases clipped from V and 3 bases from J, the junction kept 4 bases outside the gene matches. CDR3 in amino acids: CASSLDRVFGNTIYF. Here the CDR3 DNA reads TGTGCCAGCAGTTTAGACAGGGTATTTGGAAACACCATATATTTT.

This clone was counted once. The gene calls are TRBV5-1 and TRBJ1-2; 7 nucleotides line up with TRBD1. The CDR3 extends over 14 amino acids. Germline V CDR1 and CDR2: SGHRS, YFSETQ. J was trimmed by 8 bases and V by 0 bases; bases with no gene match: 7. CDR3 nucleotide sequence: TGCGCCAGCAGCTTGGACACAGGGGTACGGGGCTACACCTTC. Translation gives CASSLDTGVRGYTF.

The CDR3 DNA follows: TGCGCCAGCAGCTCCCGTGTTCTAGGGACAGGGGGCACTGAAGCTTTCTTT. Translating gives CASSSRVLGTGGTEAFF. This chain connects TRBV5-1 to TRBJ1-1, with TRBD1 matching 11 bases. The germline gives CDR1 SGHRS, CDR2 YFSETQ. The ends lost 3 bases at V and 4 bases at J; junction bases unmatched: 11. The CDR3 loop spans 17 amino acids.

Only one count was recorded for this clone. This chain uses TRBV21-1 with TRBJ2-3; the table's D gene call, TRBD1, was not cross checked with the DNA. TRBV21-1 is a known pseudogene. CDR3 length equals 15 residues. The CDR3 here is CASSVTGVSTDTQYF. The CDR3 DNA follows: TGTGCCAGCAGCGTAACAGGGGTTAGCACAGATACGCAGTATTTT.

This clone has only a few counts. The CDR3: CASSSSGPPYGYTF. In DNA form, the CDR3 reads TGTGCCAGCAGTTCCTCAGGGCCCCCCTATGGCTACACCTTC. The chain is built from TRBV28 and TRBJ1-2, with TRBD1 as a possible D gene (5 bases). The germline gives CDR1 MDHEN, CDR2 SYDVKM. V was shortened by 4 bases and J by 4 bases, with 13 bases between the two germline ends. CDR3 length: 14 residues.

This chain uses TRBV6-1 with TRBJ1-5; TRBD1 matches at 8 bases. The germline CDR1 and CDR2 sequences are MNHNS and SASEGT. The CDR3 has 15 residues. V gave up 5 bases and J gave up 1 base; unmatched junction bases: 4. CDR3 sequence (DNA): TGTGCCAGCAGTCGACAGGGGATAAGCAATCAGCCCCAGCATTTT. Its translation is CASSRQGISNQPQHF.

The chain links TRBV2 to TRBJ2-1; 7 nucleotides align to TRBD1. Germline-derived CDR1 and CDR2 are SNHLY and FYNNEI. This CDR3 contains 15 residues. The trim removed 5 bases at V and 4 bases at J, leaving 8 bases unmatched. The CDR3 spells CASSRQGANYNEQFF. The DNA for the CDR3 is TGTGCCAGCAGTAGACAGGGCGCCAATTACAATGAGCAGTTCTTC.

The V call is TRBV19, the J call TRBJ2-7; 10 bases line up with TRBD2. The CDR3 is 15 residues long. Losses at the gene ends were 5 bases for V and 2 bases for J; bases not matched to a gene: 6. Germline CDR1 LNHDA, CDR2 SQIVND (reference sequence). The CDR3 protein is CASSRTSGLTYEQYF. The CDR3 DNA reads TGTGCCAGTAGTCGGACTAGCGGATTAACCTACGAGCAGTACTTC.

This chain links TRBV7-9 with TRBJ1-2, with D possibly being TRBD1 (5 bases). Trimming removed 4 bases at V and 2 bases at J, with 17 bases between. The CDR3 consists of 16 residues. Germline V gene lookup returns CDR1 SEHNR and CDR2 FQNEAQ (reference sequence). The DNA of the CDR3 is TGTGCCAGCAGCTCCCCCCCCCAGGGAAGAAACTATGGCTACACCTTC. This translates into CASSSPPQGRNYGYTF.

This chain links TRBV11-2 with TRBJ2-5; D gene unclear. The CDR3 length is 13 residues. Trimming cost V 9 bases and J 1 base, with 12 bases left between them. In germline, CDR1 is SGHAT, CDR2 FQNNGV. CDR3: CASSRNLQETQYF. CDR3 coding DNA: TGTGCCAGTAGCAGGAACCTCCAAGAGACCCAGTACTTC.